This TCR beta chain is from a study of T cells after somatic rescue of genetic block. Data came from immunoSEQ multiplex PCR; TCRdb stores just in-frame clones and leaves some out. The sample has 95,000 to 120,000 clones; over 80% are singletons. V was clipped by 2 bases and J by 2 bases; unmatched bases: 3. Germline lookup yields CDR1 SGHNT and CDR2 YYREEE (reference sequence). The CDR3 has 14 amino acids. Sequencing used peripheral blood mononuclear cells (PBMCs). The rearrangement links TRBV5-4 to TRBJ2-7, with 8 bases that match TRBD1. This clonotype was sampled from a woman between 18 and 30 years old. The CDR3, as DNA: TGTGCCAGCAGCTTCGGACAGGGTCCCTACGAGCAGTACTTC. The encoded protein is CASSFGQGPYEQYF.